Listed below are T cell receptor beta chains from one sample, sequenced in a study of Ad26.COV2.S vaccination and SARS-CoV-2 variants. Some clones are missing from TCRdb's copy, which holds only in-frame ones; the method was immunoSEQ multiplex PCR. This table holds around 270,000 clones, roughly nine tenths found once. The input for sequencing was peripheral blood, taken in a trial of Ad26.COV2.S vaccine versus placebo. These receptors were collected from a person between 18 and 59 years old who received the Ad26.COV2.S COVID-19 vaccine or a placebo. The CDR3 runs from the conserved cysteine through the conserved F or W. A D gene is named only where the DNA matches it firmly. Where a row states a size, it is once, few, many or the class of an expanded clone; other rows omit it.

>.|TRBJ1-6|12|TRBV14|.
CASSQRRSPLHF
TGTGCCAGCAGCCAGAGGCGTTCACCCCTCCACTTT
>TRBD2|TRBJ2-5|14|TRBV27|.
CASSLTSGPGAQYF
TGTGCCAGCAGTTTGACTAGCGGCCCAGGGGCCCAGTACTTC
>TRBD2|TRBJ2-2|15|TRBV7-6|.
CASSSAGGLTGELFF
TGTGCCAGCAGCTCAGCGGGAGGGTTAACCGGGGAGCTGTTTTTT
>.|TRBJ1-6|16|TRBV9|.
CASSVSWVSYNSPLHF
TGTGCCAGCAGCGTGAGTTGGGTCTCCTATAATTCACCCCTCCACTTT
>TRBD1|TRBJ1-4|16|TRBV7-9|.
CASSFSEDRVNEKLFF
TGTGCCAGCAGCTTTTCAGAGGACAGGGTGAATGAAAAACTGTTTTTT
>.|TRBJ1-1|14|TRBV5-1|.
CASSLEAPNTEAFF
TGCGCCAGCAGCTTGGAGGCCCCGAACACTGAAGCTTTCTTT
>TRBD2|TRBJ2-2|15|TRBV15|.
CATSRTSGLTGELFF
TGTGCCACCAGCAGGACTAGCGGGTTAACCGGGGAGCTGTTTTTT
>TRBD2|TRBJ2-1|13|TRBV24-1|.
CVPSRTSVNEQFF
TGTGTCCCGAGTCGGACTAGTGTTAATGAGCAGTTCTTC
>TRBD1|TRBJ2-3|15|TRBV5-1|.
CASSRTGQGTDTQYF
TGCGCCAGCTCAAGGACGGGACAGGGGACAGATACGCAGTATTTT
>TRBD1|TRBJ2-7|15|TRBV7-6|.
CASSLAAGGRYEQYF
TGTGCCAGCAGCTTAGCGGCAGGGGGCCGCTACGAGCAGTACTTC
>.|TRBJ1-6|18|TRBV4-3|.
CASSQDLLGPGMNSPLHF
TGCGCCAGCAGCCAAGATCTTCTGGGCCCGGGAATGAATTCACCCCTCCACTTT
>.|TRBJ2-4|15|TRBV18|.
CASSPRVLAKNIQYF
TGTGCCAGCTCACCCAGAGTCCTGGCCAAAAACATTCAGTACTTC
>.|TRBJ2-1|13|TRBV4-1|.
CASSHIPRNEQFF
TGCGCCAGCAGCCATATCCCCAGAAATGAGCAGTTCTTC
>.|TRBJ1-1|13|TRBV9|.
CASSVGGRTEAFF
TGTGCCAGCAGCGTAGGGGGCAGGACTGAAGCTTTCTTT
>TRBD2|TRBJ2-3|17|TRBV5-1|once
CASSPPGAGGVGDTQYF
TGCGCCAGCAGCCCCCCTGGAGCGGGAGGAGTAGGAGATACGCAGTATTTT
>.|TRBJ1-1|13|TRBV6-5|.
CASSRVGDTEAFF
TGTGCCAGCAGTCGTGTAGGGGACACTGAAGCTTTCTTT
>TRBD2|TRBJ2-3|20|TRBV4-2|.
CASSQERGREGQVSRNTQYF
TGTGCCAGCAGCCAAGAGCGAGGTCGGGAGGGCCAGGTCAGTCGAAATACGCAGTATTTT
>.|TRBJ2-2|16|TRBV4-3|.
CASSLDTFRPDGELFF
TGCGCCAGCAGCCTCGACACGTTTCGTCCTGACGGGGAGCTGTTTTTT
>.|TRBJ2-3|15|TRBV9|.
CASSVVYTGTDTQYF
TGTGCCAGCAGCGTAGTGTACACAGGCACAGATACGCAGTATTTT
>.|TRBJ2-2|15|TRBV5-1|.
CASSWRGDNTGELFF
TGCGCCAGCAGCTGGAGGGGGGACAACACCGGGGAGCTGTTTTTT
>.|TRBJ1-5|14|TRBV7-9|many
CASSSGGGHQPQHF
TGTGCCAGCAGCTCGGGCGGTGGGCATCAGCCCCAGCATTTT
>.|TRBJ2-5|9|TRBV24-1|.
CATRETQYF
TGTGCCACCAGGGAGACCCAGTACTTC
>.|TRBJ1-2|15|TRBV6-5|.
CASRTRGGSDYGYTF
TGTGCCAGCAGGACTCGGGGAGGGTCGGACTATGGCTACACCTTC
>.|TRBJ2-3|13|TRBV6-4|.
CASSDPFTDTQYF
TGTGCCAGCAGTGATCCGTTCACAGATACGCAGTATTTT
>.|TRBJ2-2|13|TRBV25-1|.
CASSHRYTGELFF
TGTGCCAGCAGTCATCGATACACCGGGGAGCTGTTTTTT
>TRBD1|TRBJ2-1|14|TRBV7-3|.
CASSGGTGYNEQFF
TGTGCCAGCAGCGGCGGGACAGGTTACAATGAGCAGTTCTTC
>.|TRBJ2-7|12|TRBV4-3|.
CASGDGRYEQYF
TGCGCCAGCGGAGACGGGAGATACGAGCAGTACTTC
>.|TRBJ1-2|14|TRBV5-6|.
CASSLAGAMGGYTF
TGTGCCAGCAGCTTGGCCGGGGCAATGGGAGGCTACACCTTC
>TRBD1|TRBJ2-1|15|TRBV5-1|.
CASSPDRESYNEQFF
TGCGCCAGCAGCCCGGACAGGGAATCCTACAATGAGCAGTTCTTC
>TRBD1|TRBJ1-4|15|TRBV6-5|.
CASSLGTGGIEKLFF
TGTGCCAGCAGTTTGGGGACAGGGGGCATTGAAAAACTGTTTTTT
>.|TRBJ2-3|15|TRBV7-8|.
CASSRGPQEGDTQYF
TGTGCCAGCAGCCGAGGACCCCAAGAAGGGGATACGCAGTATTTT
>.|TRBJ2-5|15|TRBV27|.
CASSLSRGLQLTQYF
TGTGCCAGCAGTTTATCTAGGGGTTTACAGTTGACCCAGTACTTC
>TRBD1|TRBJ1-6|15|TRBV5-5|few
CASSLTGERNSPLHF
TGTGCCAGCAGCTTAACAGGGGAGAGGAATTCACCCCTCCACTTT
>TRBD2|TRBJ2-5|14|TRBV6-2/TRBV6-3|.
CASSYRTSQETQYF
TGTGCCAGCAGTTACCGGACTAGTCAAGAGACCCAGTACTTC
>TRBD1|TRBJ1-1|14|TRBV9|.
CASSPGQVRTEAFF
TGTGCCAGCAGCCCGGGACAGGTTCGCACTGAAGCTTTCTTT
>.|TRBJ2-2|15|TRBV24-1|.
CATSDNREVPGELFF
TGTGCCACCAGTGACAACAGGGAGGTGCCCGGGGAGCTGTTTTTT
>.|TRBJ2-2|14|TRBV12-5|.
CASGPTSGTGELFF
TGTGCTAGTGGGCCCACCAGTGGCACCGGGGAGCTGTTTTTT
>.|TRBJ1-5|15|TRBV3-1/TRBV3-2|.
CASGAGILSNQPQHF
TGTGCCAGCGGCGCAGGGATTCTTAGCAATCAGCCCCAGCATTTT
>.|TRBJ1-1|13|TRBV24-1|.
CATQDTRNTEAFF
TGTGCCACCCAAGACACTCGCAACACTGAAGCTTTCTTT
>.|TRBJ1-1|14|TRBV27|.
CASSLGRVNTEAFF
TGTGCCAGCAGTTTAGGCAGGGTGAACACTGAAGCTTTCTTT
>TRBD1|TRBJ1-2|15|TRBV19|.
CASKKNRDRMYGYTF
TGTGCCAGTAAAAAAAACCGGGACAGGATGTATGGCTACACCTTC
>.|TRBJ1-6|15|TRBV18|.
CASSPNWRDNSPLHF
TGTGCCAGCTCACCTAATTGGCGGGATAATTCACCCCTCCACTTT